The 32 T cell receptor beta chains in this list originate from one sample, sequenced in a study of CD8 T cells in ankylosing spondylitis. From the 5' RACE reads, TCRdb called clonotypes with MiXCR, one entry per CDR3 protein. This sample has tens of thousands of distinct CDR3 sequences, with about 5.6% found just once. Sequenced: blood, either unsorted or a sorted T cell fraction (not recorded which). These receptors were collected from a female donor with ankylosing spondylitis or in good health (not recorded which).

This clonotype was seen ten or more times. The chain uses TRBV9 and TRBJ1-1, with no clear D. Germline CDR1 reads SGDLS; CDR2 reads YYNGEE. The CDR3 runs 14 residues. The V and J ends lost 4 bases and 2 bases respectively, with 12 bases between them. This CDR3 is CASSKRTSNTEAFF. CDR3 sequence (DNA): TGTGCCAGCAGCAAAAGGACTTCCAACACTGAAGCTTTCTTT.

Ten or more counts support this clonotype. The CDR3 spells CASSVTGWGQLNTGELFF. For the CDR3, the DNA is TGTGCCAGCAGCGTAACCGGTTGGGGACAGCTAAACACCGGGGAGCTGTTTTTT. This chain joins TRBV9 and TRBJ2-2, with TRBD1 matching 7 bases. This CDR3 region has 18 residues. Trimming at V came to 1 base and at J to 2 bases, leaving 11 bases not matched to a gene. In germline, CDR1 is SGDLS, CDR2 YYNGEE.

This clonotype was observed at least ten times. The rearrangement uses TRBV9 and TRBJ2-5; TRBD2 aligns across 10 bases. The CDR3 runs 16 residues. Germline assignment: CDR1 SGDLS and CDR2 YYNGEE. The V and J ends lost 0 bases and 5 bases, in that order; junction bases with no gene match: 7. The CDR3: CASSVGASGSRETQYF. Here the CDR3 DNA reads TGTGCCAGCAGCGTAGGGGCTAGCGGGAGCAGGGAGACCCAGTACTTC.

This clonotype was detected many times. The rearrangement uses TRBV9 and TRBJ1-1; D ambiguous. The CDR3 extends over 11 amino acids. Germline assignment: CDR1 SGDLS and CDR2 YYNGEE. The V gene lost 0 bases and the J gene lost 3 bases, with 0 bases spanning the gap. CDR3: CASSVDTEAFF. Here the CDR3 DNA reads TGTGCCAGCAGCGTAGACACTGAAGCTTTCTTT. Based on the CDR3 plus reference TRBV9 and TRBJ1-1, the full variable domain is DSGVTQTPKHLITATGQRVTLRCSPRSGDLSVYWYQQSLDQGLQFLIQYYNGEERAKGNILERFSAQQFPDLHSELNLSSLELGDSALYFCASSVDTEAFFGQGTRLTVV.

This clonotype occurred many times. This CDR3 reads CASSGSTNTGELFF. CDR3 sequence (DNA): TGTGCCAGCAGCGGCAGTACGAACACCGGGGAGCTGTTTTTT. The chain couples TRBV9 to TRBJ2-2; D remains ambiguous. V dropped 3 bases and J dropped 0 bases, with 6 bases sitting between them. The CDR3 runs 14 residues. Germline-derived CDR1 and CDR2 are SGDLS and YYNGEE.

This clonotype was observed many times. The J gene is TRBJ2-7, the V gene TRBV9; 9 bases are shared with TRBD2. The V gene end was trimmed by 1 base and the J gene end by 0 bases; junction bases not matched to a gene: 5. The CDR3 sequence is 16 residues long. The V gene's germline CDR1 is SGDLS and CDR2 YYNGEE. The DNA for the CDR3 is TGTGCCAGCAGCGTACAAGCGGGGGGTAGCTCCTACGAGCAGTACTTC. This encodes CASSVQAGGSSYEQYF.

This clonotype was observed at least ten times. This rearrangement joins TRBV9 to TRBJ1-2; 8 bases line up with TRBD1. The V segment lost 3 bases and the J segment 3 bases; nucleotides outside the gene matches: 4. This CDR3 contains 14 residues. Germline V gene data show CDR1 as SGDLS and CDR2 as YYNGEE. The CDR3 nucleotides are TGTGCCAGCAGCGGCCACAGGGGGGACTATGGCTACACCTTC. Encoded protein: CASSGHRGDYGYTF.

The table lists this clonotype with many counts. The chain links TRBV9 to TRBJ2-2; D not resolved. Germline V CDR1 and CDR2: SGDLS, YYNGEE. The CDR3 is 13 residues long. V dropped 0 bases and J dropped 6 bases, with 6 bases sitting between them. The CDR3 region has the DNA TGTGCCAGCAGCGTAGCCGGATCCGGGGAGCTGTTTTTT. Protein product: CASSVAGSGELFF. The full variable domain, completed using reference TRBV9 and TRBJ2-2, is DSGVTQTPKHLITATGQRVTLRCSPRSGDLSVYWYQQSLDQGLQFLIQYYNGEERAKGNILERFSAQQFPDLHSELNLSSLELGDSALYFCASSVAGSGELFFGEGSRLTVL.

Ten or more counts support this clonotype. This chain uses TRBV9 with TRBJ2-1; the D gene is possibly TRBD2 (5 bases). Trimming stripped 4 bases from V and 6 bases from J, with 14 bases between. Germline CDR1 and CDR2: SGDLS and YYNGEE. This CDR3 spans 14 amino acids. The CDR3: CASSFGLDSNEQFF. As DNA, the CDR3 is TGTGCCAGCAGCTTCGGACTGGATTCCAATGAGCAGTTCTTC.

This clonotype came up many times. The chain couples TRBV9 to TRBJ2-1, with 8 bases fitting TRBD1. The CDR3 loop spans 16 amino acids. V was pared by 4 bases and J by 5 bases, with 11 bases of the junction left unmatched. The germline gives CDR1 SGDLS, CDR2 YYNGEE. In DNA form, the CDR3 reads TGTGCCAGCAGCCCCCGAAGGGGACAGGTCGACAATGAGCAGTTCTTC. It yields the protein CASSPRRGQVDNEQFF.

This clonotype appeared many times. This chain joins TRBV9 and TRBJ1-1; no definite D call. V lost 0 bases, J lost 5 bases, and 14 bases lay in between. CDR1 is SGDLS and CDR2 is YYNGEE in the germline V gene. This CDR3 comprises 15 residues. The CDR3 is CASSVGSGLGTEAFF. In DNA form, the CDR3 reads TGTGCCAGCAGCGTAGGTTCTGGGCTCGGAACTGAAGCTTTCTTT.

In this sample, this clonotype turned up many times. V usage is TRBV9 and J usage is TRBJ2-3, with D maybe TRBD2 (6 bases). CDR1 is SGDLS and CDR2 is YYNGEE in the germline V gene. The ends were cut back, 1 base at V and 1 base at J, with 19 bases in the middle. CDR3 length: 18 residues. The CDR3 DNA reads TGTGCCAGCAGCGTAAGTTTACCGACTAGATTCGGCACAGATACGCAGTATTTT. Its translation is CASSVSLPTRFGTDTQYF.

This clonotype has a handful of counts. This chain links TRBV9 with TRBJ2-5; TRBD2 agrees at 13 bases. The trim removed 6 bases at V and 4 bases at J, leaving 6 bases unmatched. Per germline, CDR1 SGDLS and CDR2 YYNGEE. The CDR3 is 15 amino acids. The CDR3 reads CASTPGLAGPETQYF. CDR3 nucleotides: TGTGCCAGCACCCCGGGACTAGCGGGGCCAGAGACCCAGTACTTC.

The chain has TRBV9 and TRBJ1-2; 8 positions match TRBD1. The trim removed 6 bases at V and 2 bases at J, leaving 9 bases unmatched. The germline gives CDR1 SGDLS, CDR2 YYNGEE. The CDR3 is 15 residues long. The CDR3 nucleotides read TGTGCCAGCACAGGACAGGGCACGTTGAACTATGGCTACACCTTC. The encoded protein is CASTGQGTLNYGYTF. The full variable domain, in which reference TRBV9 and TRBJ1-2 provide the parts outside the CDR3, is DSGVTQTPKHLITATGQRVTLRCSPRSGDLSVYWYQQSLDQGLQFLIQYYNGEERAKGNILERFSAQQFPDLHSELNLSSLELGDSALYFCASTGQGTLNYGYTFGSGTRLTVV.

This clonotype was seen ten or more times. The V gene is TRBV9, the J gene TRBJ1-3, with 7 bases matching TRBD1. V lost 2 bases to trimming and J lost 0 bases; unmatched junction nucleotides: 11. Germline V lookup: CDR1 SGDLS, CDR2 YYNGEE. The CDR3 loop spans 18 amino acids. The CDR3 reads CASSVDRTGDYSGNTIYF. CDR3 DNA: TGTGCCAGCAGCGTGGACCGAACAGGGGACTACTCTGGAAACACCATATATTTT.

The rearrangement joins TRBV9 to TRBJ2-3; 13 bases fit TRBD2. The V segment lost 4 bases and the J segment 5 bases; nucleotides outside the gene matches: 7. The germline CDR1 and CDR2 sequences are SGDLS and YYNGEE. There are 16 residues in the CDR3. The CDR3 protein is CASSSGTSGVVDTQYF. The DNA of the CDR3 is TGTGCCAGCAGCTCCGGGACTAGCGGGGTGGTAGATACGCAGTATTTT.

There are many counts of this clonotype. This chain links TRBV9 with TRBJ2-2; 8 positions agree with TRBD2. The CDR3 length is 14 residues. In germline, CDR1 is SGDLS, CDR2 YYNGEE. Trimming removed 0 bases from V and 8 bases from J; junction bases left unmatched: 3. The CDR3 sequence is CASSVAAGDGELFF. In nucleotides, the CDR3 is TGTGCCAGCAGCGTAGCAGCGGGGGATGGGGAGCTGTTTTTT.

A remark on this clonotype: A much larger clone differs from this one at a single base, so this may be a read error. The gene calls are TRBV9 and TRBJ1-6, with TRBD1 as a possible D gene (6 bases). Germline assignment: CDR1 SGDLS and CDR2 YYNGEE. V dropped 2 bases and J dropped 10 bases, with 19 bases sitting between them. CDR3 size: 16 residues. This chain's CDR3 is CASSVNMDSGTSPLHF. The CDR3 DNA reads TGTGCCAGCAGCGTCAACATGGACAGCGGGACGTCACCCCTCCACTTT.

At least ten counts were recorded for this clonotype. The chain carries TRBV9 and TRBJ1-4; TRBD1 aligns across 8 bases. The CDR3 runs to 15 residues. The germline CDR1 and CDR2 sequences are SGDLS and YYNGEE. V trimming: 4 bases; J trimming: 7 bases; junction bases outside the gene matches: 9. CDR3 region: CASSLRTGGFEKLFF. In DNA form, the CDR3 reads TGTGCCAGCAGCCTGAGAACAGGGGGTTTTGAAAAACTGTTTTTT.

This clonotype was observed at least ten times. V is TRBV9 and J is TRBJ1-1; 10 nucleotides line up with TRBD1. V was clipped by 0 bases and J by 1 base; unmatched bases: 3. The CDR3 length is 16 residues. Germline CDR1 SGDLS, CDR2 YYNGEE. The CDR3: CASSVGTGGENTEAFF. For the CDR3, the DNA is TGTGCCAGCAGCGTAGGGACAGGGGGTGAGAACACTGAAGCTTTCTTT.

This clonotype was counted many times. The CDR3 nucleotides are TGTGCCAGCAGCGTCCAGGGTTGGTCCTACGAGCAGTACTTC. As protein: CASSVQGWSYEQYF. The V gene is TRBV9, the J gene TRBJ2-7; a weak D match, TRBD1 (5 bases). CDR3 size: 14 residues. CDR1 is SGDLS and CDR2 is YYNGEE in the germline V gene. V gave up 2 bases and J gave up 1 base, with 10 bases separating them.

This clonotype was recorded at least ten times. DNA for the CDR3: TGTGCCAGCAGCGCGCAAGGCGGTAATTCACCCCTCCACTTT. It yields the protein CASSAQGGNSPLHF. The chain joins TRBV9 to TRBJ1-6; no clear D. Germline CDR1 and CDR2: SGDLS and YYNGEE. This CDR3 has 14 amino acids. V was trimmed by 3 bases and J by 6 bases, leaving 10 bases between them.

This clonotype was picked up many times. The rearrangement uses TRBV9 and TRBJ2-2; 10 bases line up with TRBD1. The CDR3 extends over 16 amino acids. V was pared by 0 bases and J by 4 bases, with 3 bases of the junction left unmatched. Per germline, CDR1 SGDLS and CDR2 YYNGEE. CDR3 DNA sequence: TGTGCCAGCAGCGTAGTAGACAGGGGGCCCACCGGGGAGCTGTTTTTT. It codes for CASSVVDRGPTGELFF. The full variable domain, rest sourced from reference TRBV9 and TRBJ2-2, is DSGVTQTPKHLITATGQRVTLRCSPRSGDLSVYWYQQSLDQGLQFLIQYYNGEERAKGNILERFSAQQFPDLHSELNLSSLELGDSALYFCASSVVDRGPTGELFFGEGSRLTVL.

Many counts were recorded for this clonotype. The rearrangement uses TRBV9 and TRBJ1-2, with TRBD1 matching 8 bases. Germline loops: CDR1 SGDLS, CDR2 YYNGEE. V shed 4 bases, J shed 12 bases, and the junction held 8 bases outside the gene matches. This CDR3 spans 12 amino acids. CDR3: CASSSRTGRDTF. The CDR3 DNA reads TGTGCCAGCAGCTCCCGGACAGGGAGGGACACCTTC.

This clonotype appeared many times. The rearrangement links TRBV9 to TRBJ2-3; TRBD2 might be the D (7 bases). V lost 3 bases to trimming and J lost 6 bases, with 17 bases between them. The V gene's germline CDR1 is SGDLS and CDR2 YYNGEE. The CDR3 sequence is 15 residues long. CDR3 sequence (DNA): TGTGCCAGCAGCGGGACGGGGGGCACCTCTGATACGCAGTATTTT. This gives the protein CASSGTGGTSDTQYF.

This clonotype was detected ten times or more. The gene calls are TRBV9 and TRBJ1-1; no firm D call. Germline CDR1 is SGDLS and CDR2 is YYNGEE. V lost 0 bases, J lost 0 bases, and 9 bases lay in between. The CDR3 consists of 15 residues. In DNA form, the CDR3 reads TGTGCCAGCAGCGTAGTTGGCAGCTTGAACACTGAAGCTTTCTTT. Translating gives CASSVVGSLNTEAFF. Full variable domain (rest looked up from reference TRBV9 and TRBJ1-1): DSGVTQTPKHLITATGQRVTLRCSPRSGDLSVYWYQQSLDQGLQFLIQYYNGEERAKGNILERFSAQQFPDLHSELNLSSLELGDSALYFCASSVVGSLNTEAFFGQGTRLTVV.

This clonotype has a handful of counts. The chain links TRBV9 to TRBJ2-2; 10 bases agree with TRBD2. With V trimmed by 4 bases and J by 2 bases, 11 bases remained unmatched. The CDR3 contains 18 residues. Per germline, CDR1 SGDLS and CDR2 YYNGEE. The CDR3 protein is CASSPRLAGGLNTGELFF. CDR3 nucleotide sequence: TGTGCCAGCAGCCCCAGGTTAGCGGGGGGCCTTAACACCGGGGAGCTGTTTTTT. The variable domain in full, completed from reference TRBV9 and TRBJ2-2, reads DSGVTQTPKHLITATGQRVTLRCSPRSGDLSVYWYQQSLDQGLQFLIQYYNGEERAKGNILERFSAQQFPDLHSELNLSSLELGDSALYFCASSPRLAGGLNTGELFFGEGSRLTVL.

This clonotype was observed at least ten times. V is TRBV9 and J is TRBJ2-7; D perhaps matches TRBD2 (6 bases). The CDR3 runs 14 residues. Trimming cost V 1 base and J 5 bases, with 13 bases left between them. Germline loops: CDR1 SGDLS, CDR2 YYNGEE. CDR3 nucleotide sequence: TGTGCCAGCAGCGTAAGGGTGGGAGGCGACGAGCAGTACTTC. Protein product: CASSVRVGGDEQYF.

This clonotype has ten or more counts. V usage is TRBV9 and J usage is TRBJ1-6; 7 nucleotides agree with TRBD1. V shed 2 bases, J shed 9 bases, and the junction held 11 bases outside the gene matches. This CDR3 comprises 16 residues. Germline lookup yields CDR1 SGDLS and CDR2 YYNGEE. The CDR3 bases are TGTGCCAGCAGCGTCGATCCGGGGACAGTGCCTTCACCCCTCCACTTT. It translates to CASSVDPGTVPSPLHF. Complete variable domain (other parts from reference TRBV9 and TRBJ1-6): DSGVTQTPKHLITATGQRVTLRCSPRSGDLSVYWYQQSLDQGLQFLIQYYNGEERAKGNILERFSAQQFPDLHSELNLSSLELGDSALYFCASSVDPGTVPSPLHFGNGTRLTVT.

This clonotype was detected ten times or more. The chain couples TRBV9 to TRBJ2-1; D is possibly TRBD2 (6 bases). The CDR3 is 12 residues long. V lost 0 bases, J lost 9 bases, and 7 bases lay in between. Germline CDR1 and CDR2: SGDLS and YYNGEE. The CDR3 DNA is TGTGCCAGCAGCGTAGTGGGGGGTGAGCAGTTCTTC. Translating it yields CASSVVGGEQFF.

This clonotype was detected many times. The V gene is TRBV9, the J gene TRBJ1-6, with 10 bases fitting TRBD1. CDR3 length: 17 residues. V was pared by 3 bases and J by 5 bases, with 8 bases of the junction left unmatched. Per the germline V gene, CDR1 is SGDLS and CDR2 is YYNGEE. CDR3 protein: CASSAGQGTSNNSPLHF. The CDR3 coding sequence is TGTGCCAGCAGCGCGGGACAGGGGACTTCGAATAATTCACCCCTCCACTTT.

This clonotype has at least ten counts. The gene calls are TRBV9 and TRBJ2-5, with D perhaps TRBD1 or TRBD2 (5 bases each). Germline V lookup: CDR1 SGDLS, CDR2 YYNGEE. V gave up 2 bases and J gave up 1 base, with 6 bases separating them. This CDR3 region has 13 residues. DNA of the CDR3: TGTGCCAGCAGCGTGGGGACCCAAGAGACCCAGTACTTC. Its protein is CASSVGTQETQYF.